Many counts were recorded for the clone carrying this TCR beta chain. These data come from a study of early T cells in non-severe SARS-CoV-2 infection. TCRdb reprocessed the 5' RACE reads with MiXCR, giving one entry per CDR3 protein. The sample carries fewer than 65,000 distinct CDR3 sequences, approximately 12% recorded once. Sequenced sample: whole blood. The sequence derives from an adult who was a healthcare worker with PCR-confirmed SARS-CoV-2 infection or an uninfected control (not recorded which).

CDR3 residues: CASSLGQGDIQYF. CDR3 DNA sequence: TGTGCCAGCAGCTTAGGTCAGGGGGACATTCAGTACTTC. This chain connects TRBV7-6 to TRBJ2-4; 7 bases line up with TRBD1. Germline V lookup: CDR1 SGHVS, CDR2 FNYEAQ. V lost 1 base and J lost 8; bases outside the gene matches: 2. The CDR3 extends over 13 amino acids.